This T cell receptor (beta chain) is from a study of beta chain features in type 1 diabetes. Overall study findings and caveats: For Type 1 diabetes patients, all four CD4+ subsets carried TCRB CDR3s that were moderately but significantly shorter. Fewer junction insertions and more nucleotide deletions appeared in type 1 diabetes patients.

Only a few counts were recorded for this clone. The antigen is not known. CD45RO/CCR7/CD25/CD127/CD95/CD27 separated CD4+ naive, central memory, regulatory and stem cell-like memory cells by sorting. Every bit of the isolated RNA underwent reverse transcription, so sequencing read expressed TCRB transcripts. The table came from immunoSEQ multiplex PCR; TCRdb's copy has only in-frame clones and leaves some out. The sample lists approximately 170,000 clones; approximately 8% were seen once. The V gene end was trimmed by 4 bases and the J gene end by 5 bases; junction bases not matched to a gene: 6. The CDR3 spans 14 residues. Germline V gives CDR1 SGHRS, CDR2 YFSETQ.

Material for sequencing was central memory CD4+ T cells from blood. This clonotype was sampled from a woman aged 35 to 49 with type 1 diabetes. The chain joins TRBV5-1 to TRBJ2-5, with 9 bases matching TRBD1. CDR3 amino acids: CASSPQGAGETQYF. The CDR3 DNA follows: TGCGCCAGCAGCCCACAGGGGGCCGGGGAGACCCAGTACTTC.